Following are 20 T cell receptor beta chains from one sample sequenced in a study of T cells in Graves' hyperthyroidism and ophthalmopathy. Amplified TCR beta CDR3 regions derived from RNA transcripts. In the first-round RT-PCR of the TCR CDR3, the HTBI primer set was used. TCRdb re-derived calls from the multiplex PCR reads in MiXCR, one entry per CDR3 protein. The sample carries 300,000 to 400,000 distinct CDR3 sequences, 15% to 20% recorded once. The sample taken for sequencing was blood. The source is a woman aged 45 to 65 with Graves' hyperthyroidism.

This clonotype was seen many times. This rearrangement joins TRBV30 to TRBJ1-2, with D perhaps TRBD1 (5 bases). The CDR3 is made up of 13 amino acids. Trimming removed 2 bases at V and 8 bases at J, with 15 bases between. Germline assignment: CDR1 GTSNPN and CDR2 SVGIG (reference sequence). The CDR3 sequence is CAWSYGGVWGYTF. Written as DNA, the CDR3 is TGTGCCTGGAGTTACGGGGGTGTGTGGGGCTACACCTTC.

This clonotype was seen at least ten times. This rearrangement joins TRBV6-1 to TRBJ1-1; maybe TRBD1 (5 bases). This CDR3 is built from 12 residues. The V gene lost 5 bases and the J gene lost 6 bases, with 10 bases spanning the gap. Germline V gene sequence: CDR1 MNHNS, CDR2 SASEGT. The CDR3 loop reads CASSYGGSEAFF. The CDR3 DNA follows: TGTGCCAGCAGTTATGGGGGATCTGAAGCTTTCTTT.

This clonotype was seen ten or more times. V and J are TRBV6-2 or TRBV6-3 and TRBJ1-2; 8 nucleotides align to TRBD1. There are 13 residues in the CDR3. Germline V gene sequence: CDR1 MNHEY, CDR2 SVGEGT. V shed 6 bases and J 6 bases; nucleotides not matched to a gene: 6. Written as DNA, the CDR3 is TGTGCCAGCAGACAGACAGGGGCGAATGGCTACACCTTC. Its translation: CASRQTGANGYTF.

This chain uses TRBV5-1 with TRBJ2-3; 9 positions match TRBD1. The V gene end was trimmed by 0 bases and the J gene end by 4 bases; junction bases not matched to a gene: 6. The CDR3 is made up of 16 amino acids. The germline V gene has CDR1 SGHRS and CDR2 YFSETQ. CDR3 sequence reads: CASSLEQGALPDTQYF. The CDR3 nucleotides are TGCGCCAGCAGCTTGGAACAGGGGGCGCTTCCAGATACGCAGTATTTT.

The rearrangement joins TRBV6-1 to TRBJ1-6; TRBD1 is a possible D gene (5 bases). Germline CDR1 and CDR2: MNHNS and SASEGT. The V end was cut by 7 bases, the J end by 4 bases, with 14 bases between. The CDR3 is 15 residues long. CDR3 nucleotide sequence: TGTGCCAGCAACGACAGACAACCTTATAATTCACCCCTCCACTTT. Amino acid sequence: CASNDRQPYNSPLHF.

On this clonotype: The germline gene is not matched at one end of the junction; a read error may be the cause. This chain joins TRBV7-7 and TRBJ2-5; 13 nucleotides line up with TRBD2. The CDR3 is 16 amino acids. Looked up from germline, CDR1 is SSHAT and CDR2 is FNYEAQ (reference sequence). The CDR3 coding sequence is TGTGCTAGCAGCCTAGGACTAGCGGGAGTCGCAGAGACCCAGTACTTC. Protein sequence: CASSLGLAGVAETQYF.

This clonotype has a count of ten or more. The DNA for the CDR3 is TGTGCCATTGGTCCGGGCGAAAAACTGTTTTTT. This sequence encodes CAIGPGEKLFF. The J gene is TRBJ1-4, the V gene TRBV10-3; no clear D gene. The CDR3 contains 11 residues. Germline V gene data show CDR1 as ENHRY and CDR2 as SYGVKD. Trimming took 9 bases from V and 8 from J, leaving 10 bases between them.

In its sample, this clonotype was seen a few times. V usage is TRBV5-4 and J usage is TRBJ1-1, with 7 bases fitting TRBD1. Per germline, CDR1 SGHNT and CDR2 YYREEE (reference sequence). The CDR3 is made up of 14 amino acids. V shed 4 bases, J shed 0 bases, and the junction held 3 bases outside the gene matches. The CDR3 loop reads CASSGDRVNTEAFF. The CDR3 DNA reads TGTGCCAGCAGCGGCGACAGGGTGAACACTGAAGCTTTCTTT.

This clonotype was counted between two and nine times. V and J are TRBV4-1 and TRBJ2-1, with unresolved D. This CDR3 is 13 amino acids long. The V end was cut by 0 bases, the J end by 10 bases, with 10 bases between. CDR1 MGHRA and CDR2 YSYEKL come from the germline V gene. The CDR3 here is CASSQEFVGEQFF. The DNA of the CDR3 is TGCGCCAGCAGCCAAGAATTCGTGGGGGAGCAGTTCTTC.

This clonotype has just a few counts. The chain combines TRBV2 with TRBJ2-1, with D perhaps matching TRBD1 (7 bases). The germline V and J ends were trimmed by 4 bases and 5 bases, with 24 bases remaining between them. This CDR3 contains 18 residues. Germline-derived CDR1 and CDR2 are SNHLY and FYNNEI. CDR3 nucleotides: TGTGCCAGCAGTGCAGTTTGGGTGGAGGGGGCTTTTAACAATGAGCAGTTCTTC. This encodes CASSAVWVEGAFNNEQFF.

CDR3 sequence: CASIPGGRGTEAFF. The CDR3 DNA sequence: TGTGCCAGCATCCCTGGGGGGAGAGGCACTGAAGCTTTCTTT. This sequence joins TRBV6-2 or TRBV6-3 and TRBJ1-1; TRBD1 is a possible D gene (5 bases). CDR3 length: 14 residues. The germline gives CDR1 MNHEY, CDR2 SVGEGT. Trimming stripped 7 bases from V and 4 bases from J, with 16 bases between.

The chain recombines TRBV6-1 with TRBJ2-2; no clear D. The V and J ends lost 5 bases and 7 bases respectively, with 14 bases between them. Germline-derived CDR1 and CDR2 are MNHNS and SASEGT. CDR3 length equals 14 residues. In DNA, the CDR3 is TGTGCCAGCAGTTATCGGAGCGTTGGCGGGGAGCTGTTTTTT. This codes for CASSYRSVGGELFF.

The CDR3 here is CASREVGTSIGGEQFF. CDR3 nucleotide sequence: TGTGCCAGCAGAGAAGTCGGGACTAGCATTGGAGGTGAGCAGTTCTTC. The chain combines TRBV28 with TRBJ2-1; TRBD2 agrees at 9 bases. This CDR3 region has 16 residues. Germline trimming cut 6 bases from V and 9 bases from J; bases unmatched to any gene: 15. The germline V gene has CDR1 MDHEN and CDR2 SYDVKM.

This clonotype has more than one count but fewer than ten. This chain links TRBV20-1 with TRBJ2-7; no clear D gene. V was trimmed by 2 bases and J by 4 bases, leaving 15 bases between them. The CDR3 has 14 residues. From germline, CDR1 is DFQATT and CDR2 SNEGSKA (reference sequence). CDR3 loop: CSARMLVLGYEQYF. The CDR3 bases are TGCAGTGCTAGAATGTTAGTTTTAGGGTACGAGCAGTACTTC.

The chain recombines TRBV9 with TRBJ2-1, with TRBD2 identical over 9 bases. The CDR3 is 14 residues long. Trimming at V came to 0 bases and at J to 7 bases, leaving 2 bases not matched to a gene. Per germline, CDR1 SGDLS and CDR2 YYNGEE. The CDR3 DNA sequence: TGTGCCAGCAGCGTAGGGGCGGGGGGGAATGAGCAGTTCTTC. Encoded protein: CASSVGAGGNEQFF. The variable domain in full, completed from reference TRBV9 and TRBJ2-1, reads DSGVTQTPKHLITATGQRVTLRCSPRSGDLSVYWYQQSLDQGLQFLIQYYNGEERAKGNILERFSAQQFPDLHSELNLSSLELGDSALYFCASSVGAGGNEQFFGPGTRLTVL.

In its sample, this clonotype was seen many times. The V gene is TRBV12-3 or TRBV12-4, the J gene TRBJ2-3, with unresolved D. V shed 3 bases and J shed 4 bases, with 14 bases lying between them. The CDR3 is made up of 15 amino acids. CDR3 in amino acids: CASSFPRTQSDTQYF. CDR3 in DNA: TGTGCCAGCAGTTTCCCCCGGACCCAGTCAGATACGCAGTATTTT.

About this clonotype itself: Possible read error: a much larger clone is one base away. The chain couples TRBV28 to TRBJ1-2; D gene ambiguous. CDR1 MDHEN and CDR2 SYDVKM come from the germline V gene. The CDR3 runs to 12 residues. For the CDR3, the DNA is TGTGTCAGCAGCACCTATAACTATGGCTACACCTTC. It translates to CVSSTYNYGYTF.

V gene TRBV5-1 combines with J gene TRBJ2-3; 9 nucleotides match TRBD2. V lost 4 bases and J lost 5; bases outside the gene matches: 11. Germline assignment: CDR1 SGHRS and CDR2 YFSETQ. CDR3 length equals 16 residues. The CDR3 bases are TGCGCCAGCAGCCTGGATCTTAGCGGGAGCGGAGATACGCAGTATTTT. Protein product: CASSLDLSGSGDTQYF.

This clonotype has at least ten counts. The chain recombines TRBV7-2 with TRBJ1-5; TRBD1 is a possible D gene (5 bases). CDR3 size: 15 residues. V dropped 1 base and J dropped 4 bases, with 11 bases sitting between them. Per germline, CDR1 SGHTA and CDR2 FQGNSA. CDR3 amino acids: CASSLENAGNQPQHF. In nucleotides, the CDR3 is TGTGCCAGCAGCTTAGAGAACGCAGGGAATCAGCCCCAGCATTTT.

This clonotype was seen repeatedly, ten times or more. The chain combines TRBV18 with TRBJ1-1; D is unclear. Trimming stripped 2 bases from V and 3 bases from J, with 7 bases between. The CDR3 is 13 amino acids. CDR1 is KGHSH, CDR2 LQKENI, per germline. The CDR3 region has the DNA TGTGCCAGCTCACCAGGGTTCGACACTGAAGCTTTCTTT. Its translation is CASSPGFDTEAFF.